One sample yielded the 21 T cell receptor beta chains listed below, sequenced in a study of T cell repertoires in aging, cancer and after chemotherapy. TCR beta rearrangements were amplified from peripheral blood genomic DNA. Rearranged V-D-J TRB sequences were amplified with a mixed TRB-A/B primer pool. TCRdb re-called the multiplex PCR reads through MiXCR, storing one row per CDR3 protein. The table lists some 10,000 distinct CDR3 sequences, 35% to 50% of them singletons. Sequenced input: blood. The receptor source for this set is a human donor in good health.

The CDR3, as DNA: TGCAGTGCTAGAGCTCCCACAGTTAATTCACCCCTCCACTTT. Translation: CSARAPTVNSPLHF. The V call is TRBV20-1, the J call TRBJ1-6; D remains unclear. This CDR3 spans 14 amino acids. Germline V CDR1 and CDR2: DFQATT, SNEGSKA (reference sequence). V lost 1 base and J lost 6, with 10 bases in between.

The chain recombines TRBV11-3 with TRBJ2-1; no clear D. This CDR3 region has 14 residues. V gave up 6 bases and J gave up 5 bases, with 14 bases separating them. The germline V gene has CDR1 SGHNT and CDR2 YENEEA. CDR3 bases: TGTGCCAGCAGTCTCAGCAGACTTGACAATGAGCAGTTCTTC. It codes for CASSLSRLDNEQFF.

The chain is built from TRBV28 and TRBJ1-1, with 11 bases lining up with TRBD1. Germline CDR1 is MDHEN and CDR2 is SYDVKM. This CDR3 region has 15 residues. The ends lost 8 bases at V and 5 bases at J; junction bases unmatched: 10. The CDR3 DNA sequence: TGTGCCAGCCGTCGCCGCGGGACAGGGGGGACTGAAGCTTTCTTT. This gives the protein CASRRRGTGGTEAFF.

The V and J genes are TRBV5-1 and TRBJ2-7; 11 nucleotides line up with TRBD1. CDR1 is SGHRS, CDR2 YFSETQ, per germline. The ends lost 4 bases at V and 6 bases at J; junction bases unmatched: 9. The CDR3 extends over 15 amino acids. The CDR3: CASSNRDRGYGEQYF. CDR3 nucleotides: TGCGCCAGCAGCAACCGGGACAGGGGGTATGGCGAGCAGTACTTC.

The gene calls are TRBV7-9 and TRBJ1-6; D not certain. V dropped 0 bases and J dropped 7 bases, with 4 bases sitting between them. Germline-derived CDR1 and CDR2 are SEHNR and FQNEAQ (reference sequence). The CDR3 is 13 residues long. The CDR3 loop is CASSLALNSPLHF. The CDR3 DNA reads TGTGCCAGCAGCTTAGCGCTCAATTCACCCCTCCACTTT.

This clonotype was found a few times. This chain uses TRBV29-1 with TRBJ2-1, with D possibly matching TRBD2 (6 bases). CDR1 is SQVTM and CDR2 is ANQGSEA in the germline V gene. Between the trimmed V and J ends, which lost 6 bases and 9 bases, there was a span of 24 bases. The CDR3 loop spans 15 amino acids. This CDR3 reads CSVRNGDLLFGEQFF. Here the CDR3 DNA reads TGCAGCGTCCGTAATGGGGACTTACTCTTTGGTGAGCAGTTCTTC.

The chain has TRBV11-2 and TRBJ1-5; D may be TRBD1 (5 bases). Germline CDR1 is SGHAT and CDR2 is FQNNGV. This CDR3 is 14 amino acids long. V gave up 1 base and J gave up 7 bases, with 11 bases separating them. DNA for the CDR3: TGTGCCAGCAGCTTAGGTGGGACGGGCCAGCCCCAGCATTTT. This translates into CASSLGGTGQPQHF.

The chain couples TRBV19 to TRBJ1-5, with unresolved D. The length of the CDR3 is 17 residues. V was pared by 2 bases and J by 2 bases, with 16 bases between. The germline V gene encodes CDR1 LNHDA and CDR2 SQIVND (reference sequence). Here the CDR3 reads CASSIISIGRGNQPQHF. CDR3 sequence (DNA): TGTGCCAGTAGTATAATTTCGATCGGAAGGGGCAATCAGCCCCAGCATTTT.

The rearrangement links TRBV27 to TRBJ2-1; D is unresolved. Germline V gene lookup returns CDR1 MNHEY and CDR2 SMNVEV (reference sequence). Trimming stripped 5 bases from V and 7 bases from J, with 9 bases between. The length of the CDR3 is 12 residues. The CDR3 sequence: CASSRHLNEQFF. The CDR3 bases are TGTGCCAGCAGTAGACACCTTAATGAGCAGTTCTTC.

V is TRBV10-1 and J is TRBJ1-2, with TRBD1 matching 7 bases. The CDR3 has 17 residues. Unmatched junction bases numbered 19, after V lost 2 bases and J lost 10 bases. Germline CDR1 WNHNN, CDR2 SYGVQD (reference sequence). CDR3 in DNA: TGCGCCAGCAGTGAGACCCCGACAGGGTCCTACCAACTCCTCTACACCTTC. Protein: CASSETPTGSYQLLYTF.

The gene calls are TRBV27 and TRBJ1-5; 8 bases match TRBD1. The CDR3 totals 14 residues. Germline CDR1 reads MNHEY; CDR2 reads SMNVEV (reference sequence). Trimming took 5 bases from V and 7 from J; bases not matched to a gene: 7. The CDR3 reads CASSPSGGRQPQHF. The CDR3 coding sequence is TGTGCCAGCAGTCCTTCAGGGGGCAGGCAGCCCCAGCATTTT.

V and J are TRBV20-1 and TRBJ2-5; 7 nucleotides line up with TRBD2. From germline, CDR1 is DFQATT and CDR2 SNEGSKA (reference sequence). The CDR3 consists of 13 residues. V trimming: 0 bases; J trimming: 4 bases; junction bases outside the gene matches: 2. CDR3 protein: CSARDPSGETQYF. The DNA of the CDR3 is TGCAGTGCTAGAGATCCTAGCGGAGAGACCCAGTACTTC.

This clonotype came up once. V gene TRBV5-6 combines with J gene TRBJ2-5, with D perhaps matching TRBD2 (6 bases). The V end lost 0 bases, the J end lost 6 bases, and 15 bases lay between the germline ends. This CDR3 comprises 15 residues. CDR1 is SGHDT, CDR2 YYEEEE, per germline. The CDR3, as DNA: TGTGCCAGCAGCTTGGAGAGACTAGTAATTAAGACCCAGTACTTC. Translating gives CASSLERLVIKTQYF.

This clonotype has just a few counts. The CDR3 is CASSFGYEQYF. In DNA form, the CDR3 reads TGTGCCAGTAGTTTTGGCTACGAGCAGTACTTC. This chain uses TRBV19 with TRBJ2-7; D gene unclear. CDR1 is LNHDA, CDR2 SQIVND, per germline (reference sequence). The V and J ends lost 5 bases and 3 bases respectively, with 5 bases between them. The CDR3 contains 11 residues.

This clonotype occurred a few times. CDR3 loop: CASSYPDTQYF. DNA of the CDR3: TGTGCCAGCAGTTACCCAGATACGCAGTATTTT. This chain joins TRBV6-2 or TRBV6-3 and TRBJ2-3; no definite D call. The CDR3 is 11 residues long. From germline, CDR1 is MNHEY and CDR2 SVGEGT. V was shortened by 2 bases and J by 4 bases, with 1 base between the two germline ends.

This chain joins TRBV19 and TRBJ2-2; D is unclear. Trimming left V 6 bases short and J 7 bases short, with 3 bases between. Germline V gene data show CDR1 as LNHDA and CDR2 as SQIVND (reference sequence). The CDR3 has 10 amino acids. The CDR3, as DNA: TGTGCCAGTAGGAGCGGGGAGCTGTTTTTT. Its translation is CASRSGELFF.

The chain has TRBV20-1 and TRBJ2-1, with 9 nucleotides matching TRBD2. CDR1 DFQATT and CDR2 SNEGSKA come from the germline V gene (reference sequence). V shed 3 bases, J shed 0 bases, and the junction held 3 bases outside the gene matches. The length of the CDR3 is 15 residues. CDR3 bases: TGCAGTGCTAGTGCTAGCGGGGTCTCCTACAATGAGCAGTTCTTC. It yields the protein CSASASGVSYNEQFF.

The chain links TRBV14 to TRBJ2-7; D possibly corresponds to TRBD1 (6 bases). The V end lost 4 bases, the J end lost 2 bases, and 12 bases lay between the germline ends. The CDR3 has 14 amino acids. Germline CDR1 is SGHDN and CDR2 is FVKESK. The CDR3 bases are TGTGCCAGCAGCCGATCGGACAGTACCTACGAGCAGTACTTC. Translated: CASSRSDSTYEQYF.

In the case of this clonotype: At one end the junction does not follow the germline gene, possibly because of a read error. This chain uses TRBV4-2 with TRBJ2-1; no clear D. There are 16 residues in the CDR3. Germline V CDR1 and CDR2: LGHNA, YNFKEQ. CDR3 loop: CASSHPGVADYNEQFF. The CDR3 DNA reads TGCGCCAGCAGCCATCCCGGAGTCGCCGATTACAATGAGCAGTTCTTC.

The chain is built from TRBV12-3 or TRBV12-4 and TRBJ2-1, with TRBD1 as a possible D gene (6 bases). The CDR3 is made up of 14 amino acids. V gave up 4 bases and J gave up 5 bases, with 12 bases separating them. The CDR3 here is CASSSQGGHNEQFF. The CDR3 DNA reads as TGTGCCAGCAGTTCACAGGGCGGGCACAATGAGCAGTTCTTC.

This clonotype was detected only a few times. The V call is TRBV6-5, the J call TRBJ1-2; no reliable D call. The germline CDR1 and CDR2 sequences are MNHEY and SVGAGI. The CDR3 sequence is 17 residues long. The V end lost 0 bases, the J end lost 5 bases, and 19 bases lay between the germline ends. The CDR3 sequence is CASSYSANSVASYGYTF. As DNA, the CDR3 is TGTGCCAGCAGTTACTCAGCCAACAGCGTGGCTTCGTATGGCTACACCTTC.